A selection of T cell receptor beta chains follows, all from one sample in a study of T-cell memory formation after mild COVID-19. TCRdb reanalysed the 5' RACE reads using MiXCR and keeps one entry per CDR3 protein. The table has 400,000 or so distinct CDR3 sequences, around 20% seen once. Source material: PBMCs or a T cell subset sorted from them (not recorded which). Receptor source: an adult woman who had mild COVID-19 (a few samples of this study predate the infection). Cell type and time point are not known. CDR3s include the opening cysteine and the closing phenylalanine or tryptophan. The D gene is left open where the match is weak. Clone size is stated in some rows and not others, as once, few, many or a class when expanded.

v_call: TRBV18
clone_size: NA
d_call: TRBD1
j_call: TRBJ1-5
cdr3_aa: CASSPSDRGGNQPQHF
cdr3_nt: TGTGCCAGCTCACCAAGCGACAGGGGTGGCAATCAGCCCCAGCATTTT

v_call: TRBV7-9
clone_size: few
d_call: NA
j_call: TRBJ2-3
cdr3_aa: CASSPRSDTQYF
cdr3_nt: TGTGCCAGCAGCCCCCGTTCAGATACGCAGTATTTT

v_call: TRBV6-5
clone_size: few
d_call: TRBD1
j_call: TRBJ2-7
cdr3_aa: CASRSGQGNEQYF
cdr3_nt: TGTGCCAGCAGGTCCGGACAGGGGAACGAGCAGTACTTC

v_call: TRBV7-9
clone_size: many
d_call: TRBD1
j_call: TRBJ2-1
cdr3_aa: CASTLIAGGPGEQFF
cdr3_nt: TGTGCCAGCACCCTCATAGCAGGGGGCCCGGGGGAGCAGTTCTTC

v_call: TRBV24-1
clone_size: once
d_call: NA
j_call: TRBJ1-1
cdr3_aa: CATTPDGGTEAFF
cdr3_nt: TGTGCCACCACTCCGGACGGGGGAACTGAAGCTTTCTTT

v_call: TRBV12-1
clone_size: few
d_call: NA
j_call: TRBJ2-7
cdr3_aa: CASSCLGGRPYEQYF
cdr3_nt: TGTGCCAGCAGCTGCCTAGGGGGCCGACCCTACGAGCAGTACTTC

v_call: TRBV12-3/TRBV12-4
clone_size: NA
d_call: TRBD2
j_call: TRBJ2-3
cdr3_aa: CASSSTLRPTSGIPDTQYF
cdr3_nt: TGTGCCAGCAGTTCGACTCTTCGACCGACTAGCGGGATTCCTGATACGCAGTATTTT

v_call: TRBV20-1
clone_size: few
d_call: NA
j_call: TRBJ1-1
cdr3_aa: CSARGAGFNTEAFF
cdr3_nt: TGCAGTGCTAGAGGGGCAGGGTTCAACACTGAAGCTTTCTTT

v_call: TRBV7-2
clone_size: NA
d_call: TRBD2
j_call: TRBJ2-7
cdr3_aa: CASSLGLAGSSYEQYF
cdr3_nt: TGTGCCAGCAGCTTGGGACTAGCGGGATCCTCCTACGAGCAGTACTTC

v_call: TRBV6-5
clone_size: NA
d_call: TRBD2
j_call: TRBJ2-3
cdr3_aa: CASSYVPAGGIDTQYF
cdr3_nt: TGTGCCAGCAGTTACGTCCCAGCGGGGGGCATAGATACGCAGTATTTT

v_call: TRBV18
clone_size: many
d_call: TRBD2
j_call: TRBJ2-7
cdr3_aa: CASSPIRTSASYEQYF
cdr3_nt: TGTGCCAGCTCACCCATTAGGACTAGCGCGTCCTACGAGCAGTACTTC

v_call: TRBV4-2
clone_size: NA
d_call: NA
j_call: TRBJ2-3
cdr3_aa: CASSQEKGPDTQYF
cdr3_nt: TGTGCCAGCAGCCAAGAAAAGGGCCCAGATACGCAGTATTTT

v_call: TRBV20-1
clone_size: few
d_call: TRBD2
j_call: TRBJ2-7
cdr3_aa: CSARDPLAGEVYEQYF
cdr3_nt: TGCAGTGCTAGAGACCCCCTAGCGGGAGAAGTCTACGAGCAGTACTTC

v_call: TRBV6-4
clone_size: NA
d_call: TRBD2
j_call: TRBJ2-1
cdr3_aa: CASSLAGGLSYNEQFF
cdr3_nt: TGTGCCAGCAGTCTAGCGGGAGGTCTCTCCTACAATGAGCAGTTCTTC

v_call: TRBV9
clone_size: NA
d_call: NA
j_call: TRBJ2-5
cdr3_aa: CASSVRPDQETQYF
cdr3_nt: TGTGCCAGCAGCGTCCGACCCGACCAAGAGACCCAGTACTTC

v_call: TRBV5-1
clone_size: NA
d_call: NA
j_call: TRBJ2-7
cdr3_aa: CASSLNPRGSYEQYF
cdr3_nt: TGCGCCAGCAGCTTGAACCCCCGGGGGTCCTACGAGCAGTACTTC

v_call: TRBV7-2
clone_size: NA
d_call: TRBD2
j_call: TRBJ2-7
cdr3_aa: CASSRGLAESSYEQYF
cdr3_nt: TGTGCCAGCAGCCGTGGACTAGCGGAGAGCTCCTACGAGCAGTACTTC

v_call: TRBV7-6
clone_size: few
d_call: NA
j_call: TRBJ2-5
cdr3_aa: CASSSDSYQETQYF
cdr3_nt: TGTGCCAGCAGCTCGGACTCATACCAAGAGACCCAGTACTTC

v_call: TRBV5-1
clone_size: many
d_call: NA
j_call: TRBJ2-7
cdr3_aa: CASSLTGTLSYEQYF
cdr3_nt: TGCGCCAGCAGCTTAACCGGGACACTTTCCTACGAGCAGTACTTC

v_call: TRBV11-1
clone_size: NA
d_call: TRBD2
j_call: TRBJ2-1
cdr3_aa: CASSSPLAGALYNEQFF
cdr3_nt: TGTGCCAGCAGCTCGCCGTTAGCGGGAGCTCTGTACAATGAGCAGTTCTTC

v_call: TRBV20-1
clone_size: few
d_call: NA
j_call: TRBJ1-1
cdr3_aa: CSARDGGRRNTEAFF
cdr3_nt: TGCAGTGCTAGAGATGGGGGCCGCAGGAACACTGAAGCTTTCTTT

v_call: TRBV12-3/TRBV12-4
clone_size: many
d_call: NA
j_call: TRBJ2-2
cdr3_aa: CASSLRGPGELFF
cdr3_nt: TGTGCCAGCAGTTTAAGGGGACCCGGGGAGCTGTTTTTT

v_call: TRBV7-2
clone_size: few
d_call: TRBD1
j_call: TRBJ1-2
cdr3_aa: CASSPGQGPVPVYGYTF
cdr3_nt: TGTGCCAGCAGTCCTGGACAGGGACCGGTCCCAGTCTATGGCTACACCTTC

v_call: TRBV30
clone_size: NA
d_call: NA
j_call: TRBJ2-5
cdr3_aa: CAWSVWTVETQYF
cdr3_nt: TGTGCCTGGAGTGTATGGACAGTAGAGACCCAGTACTTC

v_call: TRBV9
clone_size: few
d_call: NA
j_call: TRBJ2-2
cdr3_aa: CASSAGGQNTGELFF
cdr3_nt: TGTGCCAGCAGCGCGGGGGGACAGAACACCGGGGAGCTGTTTTTT

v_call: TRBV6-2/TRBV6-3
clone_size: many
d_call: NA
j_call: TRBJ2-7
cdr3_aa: CASSPAGFGAYEQYF
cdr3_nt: TGTGCCAGCAGTCCGGCAGGGTTCGGCGCCTACGAGCAGTACTTC

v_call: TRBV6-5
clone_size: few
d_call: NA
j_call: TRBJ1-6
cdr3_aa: CASGFLSSLHF
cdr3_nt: TGTGCCAGCGGGTTTTTGTCCTCCCTCCACTTT

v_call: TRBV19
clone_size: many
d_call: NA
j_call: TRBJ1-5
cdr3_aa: CASRNIRDSNQPQHF
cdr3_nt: TGTGCCAGTAGGAATATAAGGGATAGCAATCAGCCCCAGCATTTT

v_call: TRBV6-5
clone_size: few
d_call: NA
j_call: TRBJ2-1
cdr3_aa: CASSARGSSYNEQFF
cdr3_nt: TGTGCCAGCAGTGCACGGGGGAGCTCCTACAATGAGCAGTTCTTC

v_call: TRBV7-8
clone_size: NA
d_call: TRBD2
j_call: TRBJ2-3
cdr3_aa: CASRPTSSLPDTQYF
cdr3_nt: TGTGCCAGCAGACCGACTAGCAGTCTTCCAGATACGCAGTATTTT

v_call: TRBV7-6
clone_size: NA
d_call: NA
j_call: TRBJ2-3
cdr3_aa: CASSLAWRTTDTQYF
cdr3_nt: TGTGCCAGCAGCTTAGCATGGCGGACAACAGATACGCAGTATTTT

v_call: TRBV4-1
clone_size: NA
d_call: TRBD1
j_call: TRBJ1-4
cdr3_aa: CASSQSGGSGEKLFF
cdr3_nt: TGCGCCAGCAGCCAATCAGGGGGGTCTGGAGAAAAACTGTTTTTT

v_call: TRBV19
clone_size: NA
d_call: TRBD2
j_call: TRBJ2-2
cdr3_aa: CASTSAPGELFF
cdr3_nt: TGTGCCAGCACTAGCGCGCCCGGGGAGCTGTTTTTT

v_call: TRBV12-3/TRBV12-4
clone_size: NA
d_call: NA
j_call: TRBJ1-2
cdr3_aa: CASSLRGLLYGYTF
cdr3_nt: TGTGCCAGCAGTTTGAGGGGCCTGCTCTATGGCTACACCTTC

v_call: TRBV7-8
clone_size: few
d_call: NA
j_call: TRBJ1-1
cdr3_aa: CASSPREGGWNTEAFF
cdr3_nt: TGTGCCAGCAGCCCCCGGGAGGGAGGCTGGAACACTGAAGCTTTCTTT

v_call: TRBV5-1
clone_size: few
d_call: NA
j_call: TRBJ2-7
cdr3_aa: CASSLLQGSEQYF
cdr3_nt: TGCGCCAGCAGCTTACTGCAGGGCAGCGAGCAGTACTTC

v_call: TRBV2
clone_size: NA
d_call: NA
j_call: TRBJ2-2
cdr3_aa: CASGRQTNTGELFF
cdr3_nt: TGTGCCAGCGGTCGACAGACGAACACCGGGGAGCTGTTTTTT

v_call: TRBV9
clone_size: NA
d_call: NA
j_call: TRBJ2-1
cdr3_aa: CASGGFNEQFF
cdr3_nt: TGTGCCAGCGGGGGTTTTAATGAGCAGTTCTTC

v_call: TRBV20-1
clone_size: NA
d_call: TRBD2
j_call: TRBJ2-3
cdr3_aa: CSARRLAGITSTDTQYF
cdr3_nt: TGCAGTGCTAGGCGACTAGCGGGGATCACTAGCACAGATACGCAGTATTTT

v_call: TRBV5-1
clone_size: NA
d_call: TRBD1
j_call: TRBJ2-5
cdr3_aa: CASSLPLGTGGQETQYF
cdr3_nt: TGCGCCAGCAGCTTGCCCCTCGGGACAGGGGGCCAAGAGACCCAGTACTTC